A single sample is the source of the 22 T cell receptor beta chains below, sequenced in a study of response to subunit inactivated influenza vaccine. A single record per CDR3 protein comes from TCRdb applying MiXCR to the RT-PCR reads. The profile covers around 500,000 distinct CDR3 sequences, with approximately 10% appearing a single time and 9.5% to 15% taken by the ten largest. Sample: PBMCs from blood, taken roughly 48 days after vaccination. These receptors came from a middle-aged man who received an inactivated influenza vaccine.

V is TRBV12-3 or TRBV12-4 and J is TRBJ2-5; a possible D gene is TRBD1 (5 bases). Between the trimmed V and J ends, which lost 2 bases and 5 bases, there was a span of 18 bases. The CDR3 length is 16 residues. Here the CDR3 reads CASSLRSRVDKETQYF. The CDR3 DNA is TGTGCCAGCAGTTTACGGTCCAGGGTGGATAAGGAGACCCAGTACTTC.

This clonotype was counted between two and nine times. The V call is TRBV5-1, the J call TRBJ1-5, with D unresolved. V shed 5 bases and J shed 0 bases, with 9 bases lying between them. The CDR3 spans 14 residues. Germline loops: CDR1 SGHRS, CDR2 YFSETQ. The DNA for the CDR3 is TGCGCCAGCAGGGATCAGAGTAGCAATCAGCCCCAGCATTTT. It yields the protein CASRDQSSNQPQHF.

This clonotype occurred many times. In DNA form, the CDR3 reads TGTGCCAGCATCTTCAGGGGGCAGGGAAACACCGGGGAGCTGTTTTTT. This gives the protein CASIFRGQGNTGELFF. The V gene is TRBV7-2, the J gene TRBJ2-2; TRBD1 matches 8 bases. CDR1 and CDR2 from the germline V gene are SGHTA and FQGNSA. V gave up 7 bases and J gave up 2 bases; unmatched junction bases: 9. This CDR3 region has 16 residues. The complete variable domain, with remaining parts taken from reference TRBV7-2 and TRBJ2-2, reads GAGVSQSPSNKVTEKGKDVELRCDPISGHTALYWYRQSLGQGLEFLIYFQGNSAPDKSGLPSDRFSAERTGGSVSTLTIQRTQQEDSAVYLCASIFRGQGNTGELFFGEGSRLTVL.

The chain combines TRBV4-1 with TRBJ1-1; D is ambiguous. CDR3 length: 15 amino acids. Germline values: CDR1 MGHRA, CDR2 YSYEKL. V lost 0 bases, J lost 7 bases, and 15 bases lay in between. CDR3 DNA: TGCGCCAGCAGCCAAGATCAGTGGGGAAGAATTGAAGCTTTCTTT. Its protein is CASSQDQWGRIEAFF.

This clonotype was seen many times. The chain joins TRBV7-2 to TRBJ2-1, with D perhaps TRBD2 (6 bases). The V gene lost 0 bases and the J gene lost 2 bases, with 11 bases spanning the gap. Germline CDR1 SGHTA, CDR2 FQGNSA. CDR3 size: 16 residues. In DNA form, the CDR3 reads TGTGCCAGCAGCTTAGCCCCGGGAGTAGCCTACAATGAGCAGTTCTTC. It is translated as CASSLAPGVAYNEQFF.

The CDR3 protein is CASSFGAGGSYEQYF. DNA for the CDR3: TGTGCCAGCAGTTTTGGAGCGGGAGGCTCCTACGAGCAGTACTTC. The rearrangement links TRBV12-3 or TRBV12-4 to TRBJ2-7, with TRBD2 matching 9 bases. V lost 3 bases to trimming and J lost 0 bases; unmatched junction nucleotides: 3. The CDR3 consists of 15 residues.

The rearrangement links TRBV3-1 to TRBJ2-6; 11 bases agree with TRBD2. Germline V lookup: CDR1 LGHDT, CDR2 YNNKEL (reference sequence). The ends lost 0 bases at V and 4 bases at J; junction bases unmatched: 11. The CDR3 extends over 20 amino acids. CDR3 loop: CASSQDRGSGRATGANVLTF. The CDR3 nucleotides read TGTGCCAGCAGCCAAGATCGCGGTAGCGGGAGGGCCACCGGGGCCAACGTCCTGACTTTC.

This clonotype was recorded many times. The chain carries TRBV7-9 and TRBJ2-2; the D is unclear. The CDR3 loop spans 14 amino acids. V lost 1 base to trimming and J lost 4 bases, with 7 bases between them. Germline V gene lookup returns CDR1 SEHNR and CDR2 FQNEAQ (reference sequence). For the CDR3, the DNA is TGTGCCAGCAGCTTAGTTATTGGCACCGGGGAGCTGTTTTTT. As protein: CASSLVIGTGELFF. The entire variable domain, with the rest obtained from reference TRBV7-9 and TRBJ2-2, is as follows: DTGVSQNPRHKITKRGQNVTFRCDPISEHNRLYWYRQTLGQGPEFLTYFQNEAQLEKSRLLSDRFSAERPKGSFSTLEIQRTEQGDSAMYLCASSLVIGTGELFFGEGSRLTVL.

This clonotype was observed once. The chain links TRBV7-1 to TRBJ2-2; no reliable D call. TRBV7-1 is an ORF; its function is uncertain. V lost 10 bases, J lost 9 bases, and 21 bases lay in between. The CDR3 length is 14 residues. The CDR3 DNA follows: TGTGCCATGAGCCCCGGGCTGCTCTGCTGGGAGCTGTTTTTT. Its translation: CAMSPGLLCWELFF.

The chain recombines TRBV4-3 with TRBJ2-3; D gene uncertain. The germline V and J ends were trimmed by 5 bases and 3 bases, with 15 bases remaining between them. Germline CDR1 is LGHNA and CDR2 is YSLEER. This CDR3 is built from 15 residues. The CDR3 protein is CASSSRPHGTDTQYF. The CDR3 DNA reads TGCGCCAGCAGCTCGAGACCACACGGGACAGATACGCAGTATTTT.

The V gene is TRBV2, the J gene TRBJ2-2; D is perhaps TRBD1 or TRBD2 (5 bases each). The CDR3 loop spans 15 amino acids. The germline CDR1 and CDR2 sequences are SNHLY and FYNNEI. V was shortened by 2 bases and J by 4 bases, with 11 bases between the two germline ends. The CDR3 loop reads CASSERGAGTGELFF. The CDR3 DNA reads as TGTGCCAGCAGTGAACGGGGCGCGGGCACCGGGGAGCTGTTTTTT. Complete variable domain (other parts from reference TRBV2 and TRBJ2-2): EPEVTQTPSHQVTQMGQEVILRCVPISNHLYFYWYRQILGQKVEFLVSFYNNEISEKSEIFDDQFSVERPDGSNFTLKIRSTKLEDSAMYFCASSERGAGTGELFFGEGSRLTVL.

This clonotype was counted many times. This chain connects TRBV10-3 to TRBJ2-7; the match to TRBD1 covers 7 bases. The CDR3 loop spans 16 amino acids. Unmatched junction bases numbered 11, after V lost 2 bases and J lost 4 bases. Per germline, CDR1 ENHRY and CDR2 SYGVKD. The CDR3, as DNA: TGTGCCATCAGTGAGGGGGTCGGGACAGCCCCTTACGAGCAGTACTTC. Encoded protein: CAISEGVGTAPYEQYF.

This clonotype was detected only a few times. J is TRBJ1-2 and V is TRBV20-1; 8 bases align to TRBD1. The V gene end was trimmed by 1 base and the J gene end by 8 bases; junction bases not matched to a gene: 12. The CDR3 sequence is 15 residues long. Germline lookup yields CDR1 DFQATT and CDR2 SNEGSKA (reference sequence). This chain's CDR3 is CSARGQGALIKGYTF. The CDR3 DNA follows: TGCAGTGCTAGAGGCCAGGGGGCTTTGATAAAAGGCTACACCTTC.

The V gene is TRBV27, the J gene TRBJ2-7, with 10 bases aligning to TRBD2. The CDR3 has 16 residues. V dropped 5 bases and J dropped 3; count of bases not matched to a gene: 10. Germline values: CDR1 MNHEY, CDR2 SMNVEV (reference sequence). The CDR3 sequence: CASSKRLGLAVYEQYF. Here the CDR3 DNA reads TGTGCCAGCAGTAAAAGACTCGGACTAGCGGTCTACGAGCAGTACTTC.

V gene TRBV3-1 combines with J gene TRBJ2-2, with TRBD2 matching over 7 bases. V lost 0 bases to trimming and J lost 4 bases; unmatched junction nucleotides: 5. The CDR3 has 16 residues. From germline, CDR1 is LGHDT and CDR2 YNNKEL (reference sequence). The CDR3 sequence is CASSQERWGGTGELFF. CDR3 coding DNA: TGTGCCAGCAGCCAAGAAAGGTGGGGGGGCACCGGGGAGCTGTTTTTT.

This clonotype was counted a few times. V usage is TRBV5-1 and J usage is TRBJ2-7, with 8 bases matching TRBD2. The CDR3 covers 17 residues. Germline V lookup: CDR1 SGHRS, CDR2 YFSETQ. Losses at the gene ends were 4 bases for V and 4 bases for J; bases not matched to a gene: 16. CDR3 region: CASSPGGGLAGKYEQYF. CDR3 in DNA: TGCGCCAGCAGCCCAGGAGGAGGACTAGCCGGGAAATACGAGCAGTACTTC.

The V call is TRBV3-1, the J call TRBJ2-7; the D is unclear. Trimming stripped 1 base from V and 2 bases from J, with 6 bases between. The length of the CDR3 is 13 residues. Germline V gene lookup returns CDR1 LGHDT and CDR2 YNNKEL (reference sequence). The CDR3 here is CASSQAGPYEQYF. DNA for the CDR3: TGTGCCAGCAGCCAAGCAGGTCCCTACGAGCAGTACTTC.

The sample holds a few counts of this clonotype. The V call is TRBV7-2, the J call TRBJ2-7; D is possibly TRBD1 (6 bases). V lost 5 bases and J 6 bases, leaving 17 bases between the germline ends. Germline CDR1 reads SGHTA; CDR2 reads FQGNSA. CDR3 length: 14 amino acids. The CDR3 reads CASSRNRAEGEQYF. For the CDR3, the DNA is TGTGCCAGCAGCAGAAACAGGGCCGAGGGCGAGCAGTACTTC.

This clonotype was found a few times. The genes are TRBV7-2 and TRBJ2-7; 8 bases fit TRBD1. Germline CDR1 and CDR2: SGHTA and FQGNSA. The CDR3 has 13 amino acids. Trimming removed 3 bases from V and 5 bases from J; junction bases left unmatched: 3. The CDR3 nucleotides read TGTGCCAGCAGCTTGAACAGGGGGGACGAGCAGTACTTC. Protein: CASSLNRGDEQYF.

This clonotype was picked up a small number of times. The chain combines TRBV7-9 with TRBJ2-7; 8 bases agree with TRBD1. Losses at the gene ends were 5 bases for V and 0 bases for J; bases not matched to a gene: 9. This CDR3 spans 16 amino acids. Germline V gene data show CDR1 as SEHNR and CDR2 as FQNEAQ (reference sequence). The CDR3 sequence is CASSTGTGTGSYEQYF. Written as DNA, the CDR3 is TGTGCCAGCAGCACAGGAACCGGGACAGGCTCCTACGAGCAGTACTTC.

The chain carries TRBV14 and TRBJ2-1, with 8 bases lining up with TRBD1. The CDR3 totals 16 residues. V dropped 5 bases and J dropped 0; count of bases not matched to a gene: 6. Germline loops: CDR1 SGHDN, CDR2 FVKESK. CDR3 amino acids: CASSSWDRSSYNEQFF. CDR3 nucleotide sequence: TGTGCCAGCAGCAGTTGGGACAGGAGCTCCTACAATGAGCAGTTCTTC.

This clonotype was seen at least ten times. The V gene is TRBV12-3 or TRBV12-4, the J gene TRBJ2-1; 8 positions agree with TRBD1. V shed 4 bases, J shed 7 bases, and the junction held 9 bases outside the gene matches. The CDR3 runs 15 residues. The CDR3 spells CASSSPGTGLNEQFF. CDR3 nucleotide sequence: TGTGCCAGCAGTTCACCCGGGACAGGCCTTAATGAGCAGTTCTTC.